This T cell receptor beta chain derives from a study of blood T cell repertoires in COVID-19. Across the study: The United States, Italy and Spain provided the acute and convalescent COVID-19 samples.

The method was immunoSEQ multiplex PCR; TCRdb's version includes in-frame clones alone and lacks a portion of them. The sample shows more than 150,000 clones, approximately 81% of them seen only once. Recovery among Cohort 3 donors was established by two negative PCRs, clearance, or symptom resolution. The sequenced sample was PBMCs or T cells enriched from blood (not recorded which). This receptor was identified in a woman aged 45 to 65 who had recovered from COVID-19.

This CDR3 reads CASSRSAGGDIQYF. In DNA form, the CDR3 reads TGTGCCAGCAGCCGTTCCGCAGGGGGCGACATTCAGTACTTC. This sequence joins TRBV7-2 and TRBJ2-4, with 8 nucleotides matching TRBD1. The V gene's germline CDR1 is SGHTA and CDR2 FQGNSA. Trimming removed 5 bases from V and 8 bases from J; junction bases left unmatched: 8. This CDR3 has 14 residues.